These 27 T cell receptor beta chains were all obtained from the same sample, sequenced in a study of technical replicates of blood from a few donors. Data came from immunoSEQ multiplex PCR; TCRdb stores just in-frame clones and leaves some out. The table has some 80,000 clones, around 90% seen once. The sequenced material came from T cells isolated from PBMCs. All receptors come from a human donor in good health.

This chain's CDR3 is CASSIGLGSSSPSQHF. The CDR3 coding sequence is TGTGCCAGTAGTATTGGATTAGGGAGCTCATCCCCTTCGCAGCATTTT. V usage is TRBV19 and J usage is TRBJ1-5, with D hard to call. V was cut by 3 bases and J by 13 bases, with 25 bases left in between. CDR3 length: 16 amino acids. Germline V CDR1 and CDR2: LNHDA, SQIVND (reference sequence).

J is TRBJ2-7 and V is TRBV9; D may be TRBD2 (6 bases). V was cut by 2 bases and J by 1 base, with 10 bases left in between. Germline lookup yields CDR1 SGDLS and CDR2 YYNGEE. The CDR3 runs to 14 residues. The CDR3 coding sequence is TGTGCCAGCAGCGTGGGTAGCGGATCCTACGAGCAGTACTTC. Amino acids: CASSVGSGSYEQYF.

The chain links TRBV15 to TRBJ2-3; weak D call: TRBD2 (6 bases). The CDR3 loop spans 18 amino acids. V shed 0 bases and J shed 2 bases, with 18 bases lying between them. Looked up from germline, CDR1 is LNHNV and CDR2 is YYDKDF (reference sequence). The CDR3 nucleotides read TGTGCCACCAGCAGAGATTGGAGGGTAGGCACTCTCACAGATACGCAGTATTTT. Protein product: CATSRDWRVGTLTDTQYF. The complete variable domain, with remaining parts taken from reference TRBV15 and TRBJ2-3, reads DAMVIQNPRYQVTQFGKPVTLSCSQTLNHNVMYWYQQKSSQAPKLLFHYYDKDFNNEADTPDNFQSRRPNTSFCFLDIRSPGLGDTAMYLCATSRDWRVGTLTDTQYFGPGTRLTVL.

The chain combines TRBV7-8 with TRBJ1-1, with unresolved D. The CDR3 is 14 amino acids. Germline V gene sequence: CDR1 SGHVS, CDR2 FQNEAQ. With 8 bases removed from V and 7 bases from J, the gap between germline ends came to 20 bases. DNA of the CDR3: TGTGCCAGCGGGGATTCGGTGGGAGGAGGTGAAGCTTTCTTT. It codes for CASGDSVGGGEAFF. The full variable domain, in which reference TRBV7-8 and TRBJ1-1 provide the parts outside the CDR3, is GAGVSQSPRYKVAKRGQDVALRCDPISGHVSLFWYQQALGQGPEFLTYFQNEAQLDKSGLPSDRFFAERPEGSVSTLKIQRTQQEDSAVYLCASGDSVGGGEAFFGQGTRLTVV.

This chain uses TRBV7-3 with TRBJ2-1; D is perhaps TRBD1 (6 bases). Trimming removed 5 bases from V and 12 bases from J, with 20 bases in between. CDR3 length: 14 amino acids. Germline V gene data show CDR1 as SGHTA and CDR2 as FQGTGA. This CDR3 is CASSKPGQGDVQFF. CDR3 in DNA: TGTGCCAGCAGCAAGCCGGGACAAGGGGACGTGCAGTTCTTC.

The chain uses TRBV9 and TRBJ1-6; a possible D gene is TRBD1 (5 bases). The CDR3 totals 13 residues. Trimming pared 3 bases from V and 9 bases from J, leaving 10 bases between. The germline V gene encodes CDR1 SGDLS and CDR2 YYNGEE. Here the CDR3 reads CASSGGGTSPLHF. The CDR3 DNA reads as TGTGCCAGCAGCGGCGGGGGGACTTCACCCCTCCACTTT.

The rearrangement links TRBV14 to TRBJ1-2; possibly TRBD1 for D (6 bases). This CDR3 has 15 residues. The V gene's germline CDR1 is SGHDN and CDR2 FVKESK. The germline V and J ends were trimmed by 0 bases and 5 bases, with 13 bases remaining between them. CDR3 amino acids: CASSQDAAGAYGYTF. CDR3 sequence (DNA): TGTGCCAGCAGCCAAGATGCGGCAGGGGCGTATGGCTACACCTTC.

The rearrangement links TRBV25-1 to TRBJ2-7; D may be TRBD2 (5 bases). This CDR3 has 13 amino acids. V shed 8 bases and J shed 3 bases, with 14 bases lying between them. The germline gives CDR1 MGHDK, CDR2 SYGVNS. CDR3 sequence reads: CASRSGSNYEQYF. In nucleotides, the CDR3 is TGTGCCAGCCGATCGGGATCCAACTACGAGCAGTACTTC.

The CDR3: CASSLPITDRQREKLFF. For the CDR3, the DNA is TGTGCCAGCAGCCTACCTATAACGGACAGGCAGAGGGAAAAACTGTTTTTT. This rearrangement joins TRBV7-9 to TRBJ1-4; TRBD1 aligns across 7 bases. J lost 8 bases, V lost 5 bases, and 17 bases had no gene match. Germline V CDR1 and CDR2: SEHNR, FQNEAQ (reference sequence). The CDR3 extends over 17 amino acids.

This rearrangement joins TRBV7-9 to TRBJ2-2; D is possibly TRBD1 (5 bases). The CDR3 is 13 residues long. The V end was cut by 2 bases, the J end by 7 bases, with 8 bases between. Germline V gives CDR1 SEHNR, CDR2 FQNEAQ (reference sequence). The CDR3, as DNA: TGTGCCAGCAGCTTAAGGGGCGGCGGGGAGCTGTTTTTT. Its translation: CASSLRGGGELFF.

V gene TRBV7-8 combines with J gene TRBJ2-5; D perhaps matches TRBD2 (5 bases). Trimming removed 4 bases from V and 2 bases from J, with 11 bases in between. The germline CDR1 and CDR2 sequences are SGHVS and FQNEAQ. The length of the CDR3 is 14 residues. CDR3 coding DNA: TGTGCCAGCAGCTCCAGACGGACTCAAGAGACCCAGTACTTC. Protein product: CASSSRRTQETQYF.

The chain combines TRBV5-1 with TRBJ2-3; 11 nucleotides align to TRBD2. Germline CDR1 reads SGHRS; CDR2 reads YFSETQ. The CDR3 runs to 19 residues. Germline trimming cut 0 bases from V and 1 base from J; bases unmatched to any gene: 10. The DNA of the CDR3 is TGCGCCAGCAGCTTGGGTAAGACTAGCGGGACGGTGGGCACAGATACGCAGTATTTT. Encoded protein: CASSLGKTSGTVGTDTQYF. The full variable domain, in which reference TRBV5-1 and TRBJ2-3 provide the parts outside the CDR3, is KAGVTQTPRYLIKTRGQQVTLSCSPISGHRSVSWYQQTPGQGLQFLFEYFSETQRNKGNFPGRFSGRQFSNSRSEMNVSTLELGDSALYLCASSLGKTSGTVGTDTQYFGPGTRLTVL.

This chain links TRBV5-6 with TRBJ1-2; weak D call: TRBD1 (6 bases). There are 14 residues in the CDR3. From germline, CDR1 is SGHDT and CDR2 YYEEEE. V gave up 3 bases and J gave up 8 bases, with 17 bases separating them. The CDR3 sequence is CASSSTGFLRGYTF. CDR3 in DNA: TGTGCCAGCAGCTCAACAGGGTTCCTAAGAGGCTACACCTTC.

In this sample, this clone turned up a few times. The chain is built from TRBV11-2 and TRBJ1-1, with D hard to call. Trimming took off 7 bases at V and 0 bases at J, with 9 bases between the two ends. This CDR3 is built from 13 residues. Germline assignment: CDR1 SGHAT and CDR2 FQNNGV. In DNA form, the CDR3 reads TGTGCCAGCACCGACTGGCTGAACACTGAAGCTTTCTTT. Translating it yields CASTDWLNTEAFF.

The rearrangement uses TRBV9 and TRBJ2-7; TRBD1 aligns across 9 bases. The CDR3 is 15 amino acids. The V gene's germline CDR1 is SGDLS and CDR2 YYNGEE. J lost 6 bases, V lost 0 bases, and 7 bases had no gene match. The CDR3 spells CASSVGGTGFREQYF. The CDR3 nucleotides read TGTGCCAGCAGCGTAGGTGGGACAGGGTTCCGCGAGCAGTACTTC.

V and J are TRBV29-1 and TRBJ2-2; the D is unclear. CDR3 size: 11 residues. V lost 6 bases and J 1 base, leaving 3 bases between the germline ends. CDR1 is SQVTM, CDR2 ANQGSEA, per germline. This chain's CDR3 is CSVGNTGELFF. For the CDR3, the DNA is TGCAGCGTCGGGAACACCGGGGAGCTGTTTTTT.

The chain carries TRBV11-1 and TRBJ2-3; 11 bases align to TRBD2. CDR3 length: 17 amino acids. The germline V gene has CDR1 SGHAT and CDR2 FQDESV (reference sequence). V trimming: 4 bases; J trimming: 2 bases; junction bases outside the gene matches: 8. CDR3 residues: CASSYLSGGANTDTQYF. DNA of the CDR3: TGTGCCAGCAGCTATCTTAGCGGGGGGGCCAACACAGATACGCAGTATTTT.

The V gene is TRBV5-1, the J gene TRBJ2-1; TRBD2 matches at 8 bases. Germline values: CDR1 SGHRS, CDR2 YFSETQ. Trimming at V came to 0 bases and at J to 6 bases, leaving 5 bases not matched to a gene. The length of the CDR3 is 15 residues. In DNA form, the CDR3 reads TGCGCCAGCAGCTTGGCCCTCGGGAGGGTCAATGAGCAGTTCTTC. It specifies CASSLALGRVNEQFF.

The chain has TRBV28 and TRBJ1-5; 8 nucleotides agree with TRBD1. With 5 bases clipped from V and 4 bases from J, the junction kept 10 bases outside the gene matches. CDR1 MDHEN and CDR2 SYDVKM come from the germline V gene. CDR3 length: 16 residues. In nucleotides, the CDR3 is TGTGCCAGCAGTACGCCGGCAGGGGGCGAGAATCAGCCCCAGCATTTT. Its protein is CASSTPAGGENQPQHF.

The chain is built from TRBV30 and TRBJ2-1; D is perhaps TRBD1 (5 bases). Germline values: CDR1 GTSNPN, CDR2 SVGIG (reference sequence). The CDR3 extends over 13 amino acids. With 0 bases removed from V and 9 bases from J, the gap between germline ends came to 12 bases. This chain's CDR3 is CAWSVSGRGEQFF. CDR3 DNA sequence: TGTGCCTGGAGTGTTTCAGGGCGAGGTGAGCAGTTCTTC.

The chain couples TRBV11-2 to TRBJ1-3, with 7 bases fitting TRBD1. The germline V gene has CDR1 SGHAT and CDR2 FQNNGV. The CDR3 totals 14 residues. The junction had 1 base not matched to a gene; V was cut back by 3 bases and J by 2 bases. The DNA for the CDR3 is TGTGCCAGCAGCTTGACAGGGACTGGAAACACCATATATTTT. Translating it yields CASSLTGTGNTIYF.

CDR3 coding DNA: TGTGCCAGCAGCGGGACTAGCGGGGAAACCCAGTACTTC. This encodes CASSGTSGETQYF. The V and J genes are TRBV6-1 and TRBJ2-5; 13 positions match TRBD2. This CDR3 region has 13 residues. Germline CDR1 is MNHNS and CDR2 is SASEGT. With V trimmed by 6 bases and J by 8 bases, 3 bases remained unmatched.

The chain is built from TRBV13 and TRBJ1-2; the match to TRBD1 covers 7 bases. Germline V gene sequence: CDR1 PRHDT, CDR2 FYEKMQ (reference sequence). This CDR3 comprises 16 residues. Trimming removed 4 bases from V and 1 base from J; junction bases left unmatched: 9. The CDR3 loop is CASSSEGQTLNYGYTF. CDR3 nucleotide sequence: TGTGCCAGCAGCTCCGAGGGACAGACCCTTAACTATGGCTACACCTTC.

The chain has TRBV27 and TRBJ2-1, with D unclear. The CDR3 runs to 13 residues. Trimming removed 2 bases at V and 6 bases at J, with 8 bases between. Germline V lookup: CDR1 MNHEY, CDR2 SMNVEV (reference sequence). DNA of the CDR3: TGTGCCAGCAGTTTAGCGGTAACCAATGAGCAGTTCTTC. Translated: CASSLAVTNEQFF.

The sample holds one count of this clone. The chain employs TRBV2 and TRBJ2-1; D is possibly TRBD2 (5 bases). Trimming removed 8 bases at V and 3 bases at J, with 14 bases between. CDR1 and CDR2 from the germline V gene are SNHLY and FYNNEI. There are 14 residues in the CDR3. CDR3 in amino acids: CASYSTTLYNEQFF. The CDR3 DNA sequence: TGTGCCAGCTACTCGACTACACTCTACAATGAGCAGTTCTTC.

This chain links TRBV9 with TRBJ2-7; 8 bases line up with TRBD2. The V and J ends lost 0 bases and 3 bases, in that order; junction bases with no gene match: 5. CDR3 size: 15 residues. Germline V lookup: CDR1 SGDLS, CDR2 YYNGEE. The CDR3 is CASSVGVGGGYEQYF. The CDR3 DNA follows: TGTGCCAGCAGCGTAGGTGTCGGGGGGGGCTACGAGCAGTACTTC.

This CDR3 reads CASSQEGLVATRRNEQFF. CDR3 coding DNA: TGCGCCAGCAGCCAAGAGGGATTAGTAGCGACGAGGAGGAATGAGCAGTTCTTC. The V gene is TRBV4-1, the J gene TRBJ2-1; a weak D match, TRBD2 (5 bases). V gave up 0 bases and J gave up 7 bases, with 22 bases separating them. This CDR3 comprises 18 residues. Per the germline V gene, CDR1 is MGHRA and CDR2 is YSYEKL.